The 17 T cell receptor beta chains below were found in one sample sequenced in a study of cytomegalovirus exposure and HLA in healthy donors (dated by TCRdb to the late 2010s). Libraries were built with the immunoSEQ multiplex PCR assay. For the multiplex PCR, a mixture combining 60 forward primers for TCR Vbeta segments and 13 reverse primers for TCR Jbeta segments was used. TCRdb took this table from immuneACCESS and kept in-frame rearrangements with V and J called. Such tables lack part of the clones; where checked against another copy, unresolved V genes explain under half of the gap, and the rest is unexplained. Here the sample has tens of thousands of clones; 75% to 80% occur a single time. Around 6% of the sample is taken by the ten largest. The material sequenced was PBMCs. These receptors originate from a female donor in good health and CMV-seronegative.

The gene calls are TRBV18 and TRBJ1-2; a possible D gene is TRBD1 (6 bases). The CDR3 loop spans 18 amino acids. Germline CDR1 and CDR2: KGHSH and LQKENI. V was cut by 3 bases and J by 4 bases, with 24 bases left in between. This CDR3 reads CASSPRPPIGTKPYGYTF. DNA for the CDR3: TGTGCCAGCTCACCTCGCCCACCAATCGGGACAAAACCCTATGGCTACACCTTC.

This CDR3 is CASSREDSGANVLTF. As DNA, the CDR3 is TGTGCCAGCAGCCGGGAAGACTCTGGGGCCAACGTCCTGACTTTC. The chain is built from TRBV6-5 and TRBJ2-6; D might be TRBD2 (5 bases). V lost 6 bases and J lost 0, with 9 bases in between. The germline CDR1 and CDR2 sequences are MNHEY and SVGAGI. The CDR3 has 15 residues.

CDR3 sequence: CASSVLRGSYTF. CDR3 coding DNA: TGTGCCAGCAGTGTACTCAGGGGTAGCTACACCTTC. The V gene is TRBV25-1, the J gene TRBJ1-2; a possible D gene is TRBD1 (6 bases). Trimming cost V 4 bases and J 9 bases, with 12 bases left between them. CDR3 length equals 12 residues. Germline values: CDR1 MGHDK, CDR2 SYGVNS.

The chain couples TRBV9 to TRBJ1-4; 9 bases agree with TRBD1. Per germline, CDR1 SGDLS and CDR2 YYNGEE. The ends lost 4 bases at V and 8 bases at J; junction bases unmatched: 6. There are 14 residues in the CDR3. CDR3 sequence (DNA): TGTGCCAGCAGCCCGACAGGGGGTAACGAAAAACTGTTTTTT. Translated, it gives CASSPTGGNEKLFF. Using reference TRBV9 and TRBJ1-4 for the parts outside the CDR3, the full variable domain is DSGVTQTPKHLITATGQRVTLRCSPRSGDLSVYWYQQSLDQGLQFLIQYYNGEERAKGNILERFSAQQFPDLHSELNLSSLELGDSALYFCASSPTGGNEKLFFGSGTQLSVL.

V gene TRBV5-1 combines with J gene TRBJ2-5; 10 bases map to TRBD2. The CDR3 is 16 amino acids. The germline CDR1 and CDR2 sequences are SGHRS and YFSETQ. Trimming cost V 7 bases and J 1 base; bases outside gene matches: 10. CDR3 sequence: CASQRALAGAQETQYF. In DNA, the CDR3 is TGCGCCAGCCAAAGGGCGCTAGCGGGGGCCCAAGAGACCCAGTACTTC.

This clone was detected only once. The chain is built from TRBV21-1 and TRBJ1-6; TRBD1 is the table's D call and was not checked against the DNA. TRBV21-1 is designated a pseudogene. The CDR3 loop spans 15 amino acids. The chain's CDR3 is CASSKEGRGNSPLHF. The CDR3 bases are TGTGCCAGCAGCAAAGAGGGCAGGGGTAATTCACCCCTCCACTTT.

This clone was detected only a few times. This rearrangement joins TRBV5-6 to TRBJ2-1; 8 positions match TRBD1. CDR3 length: 15 amino acids. The germline CDR1 and CDR2 sequences are SGHDT and YYEEEE. V lost 2 bases and J lost 4; bases outside the gene matches: 5. The CDR3 loop is CASSFETGAYNEQFF. CDR3 bases: TGTGCCAGCAGCTTCGAGACAGGGGCTTACAATGAGCAGTTCTTC.

This clone was counted only a few times. This chain links TRBV6-1 with TRBJ2-1; 7 positions match TRBD2. Germline V CDR1 and CDR2: MNHNS, SASEGT. The CDR3 consists of 15 residues. V lost 0 bases to trimming and J lost 8 bases; unmatched junction nucleotides: 7. The CDR3 DNA follows: TGTGCCAGCAGTGAAGCGCGAAGGACTAGTCATGAGCAGTTCTTC. Its translation: CASSEARRTSHEQFF.

The rearrangement uses TRBV5-4 and TRBJ2-5; tentatively, D is TRBD2 (6 bases). With 2 bases removed from V and 5 bases from J, the gap between germline ends came to 10 bases. CDR1 and CDR2 (germline): SGHNT, YYREEE (reference sequence). The CDR3 spans 13 residues. Here the CDR3 reads CASSLRGIETQYF. The CDR3 region has the DNA TGTGCCAGCAGCTTACGCGGGATTGAGACCCAGTACTTC.

This chain connects TRBV28 to TRBJ1-1, with D perhaps matching TRBD1 (6 bases). With 3 bases removed from V and 6 bases from J, the gap between germline ends came to 20 bases. Per germline, CDR1 MDHEN and CDR2 SYDVKM. This CDR3 has 16 amino acids. CDR3 coding DNA: TGTGCCAGCAGTTTGAGTTTCCTCAGGGGCACCTCTGAAGCTTTCTTT. Translating it yields CASSLSFLRGTSEAFF.

The CDR3 sequence: CASSSGLSGELFF. The CDR3 coding sequence is TGTGCCAGCAGCTCCGGACTCTCCGGGGAGCTGTTTTTT. The chain has TRBV5-4 and TRBJ2-2; tentative D call: TRBD2 (5 bases). The V gene's germline CDR1 is SGHNT and CDR2 YYREEE (reference sequence). The V and J ends lost 3 bases and 6 bases respectively, with 9 bases between them. The CDR3 covers 13 residues.

This clone was detected once. The chain has TRBV5-8 and TRBJ2-7; 8 bases align to TRBD1. CDR1 SGHTS and CDR2 YDEGEE come from the germline V gene. The length of the CDR3 is 16 residues. V was clipped by 4 bases and J by 1 base; unmatched bases: 10. CDR3 in amino acids: CASSPRTGLGSYEQYF. Written as DNA, the CDR3 is TGTGCCAGCAGCCCCCGGACAGGGTTGGGGTCCTACGAGCAGTACTTC.

The gene calls are TRBV10-3 and TRBJ1-2; TRBD1 might be the D (5 bases). The V gene's germline CDR1 is ENHRY and CDR2 SYGVKD. Trimming took 3 bases from V and 2 from J, leaving 10 bases between them. The CDR3 totals 14 residues. The CDR3 is CAISDQSGNYGYTF. CDR3 nucleotide sequence: TGTGCCATCAGTGATCAGTCAGGGAACTATGGCTACACCTTC.

The V gene is TRBV19, the J gene TRBJ1-4; 7 bases match TRBD1. Germline CDR1 reads LNHDA; CDR2 reads SQIVND (reference sequence). V lost 4 bases and J lost 8; bases outside the gene matches: 10. The CDR3 sequence is 15 residues long. The CDR3 nucleotides read TGTGCCAGTAGTACCCGGGACAGATGGGGGGAAAAACTGTTTTTT. It translates to CASSTRDRWGEKLFF.

J is TRBJ2-1 and V is TRBV19; 9 positions agree with TRBD2. The CDR3 is made up of 15 amino acids. The V gene end was trimmed by 2 bases and the J gene end by 6 bases; junction bases not matched to a gene: 5. Germline V CDR1 and CDR2: LNHDA, SQIVND (reference sequence). CDR3 nucleotide sequence: TGTGCCAGTAGTATAAGCGGGAGGACGGTCAATGAGCAGTTCTTC. This gives the protein CASSISGRTVNEQFF.

This sequence joins TRBV9 and TRBJ2-5; D not resolved. The ends were cut back, 2 bases at V and 1 base at J, with 12 bases in the middle. Germline V gives CDR1 SGDLS, CDR2 YYNGEE. The CDR3 contains 15 residues. The CDR3 nucleotides read TGTGCCAGCAGCGTGGATGAGGATACCCAAGAGACCCAGTACTTC. Amino acids: CASSVDEDTQETQYF.

This rearrangement joins TRBV28 to TRBJ1-1, with TRBD1 matching 7 bases. The CDR3 covers 13 residues. Trimming cost V 6 bases and J 11 bases; bases outside gene matches: 12. The V gene's germline CDR1 is MDHEN and CDR2 SYDVKM. CDR3 coding DNA: TGTGCCAGCAGACTCCCCTCCGGGACAGAGGCTTTCTTT. This translates into CASRLPSGTEAFF.